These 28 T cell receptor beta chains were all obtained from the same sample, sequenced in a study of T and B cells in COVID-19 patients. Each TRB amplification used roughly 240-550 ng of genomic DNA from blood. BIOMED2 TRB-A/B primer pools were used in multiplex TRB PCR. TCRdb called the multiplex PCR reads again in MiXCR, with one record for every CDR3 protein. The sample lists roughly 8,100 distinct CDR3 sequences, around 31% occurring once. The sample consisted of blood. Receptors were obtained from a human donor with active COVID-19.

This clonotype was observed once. CDR3 sequence reads: CASSGVAGGYTF. The CDR3 bases are TGTGCCAGCAGTGGCGTTGCAGGGGGCTACACCTTC. V and J are TRBV27 and TRBJ1-2, with D perhaps TRBD1 (5 bases). V dropped 5 bases and J dropped 8 bases, with 12 bases sitting between them. The CDR3 has 12 amino acids. CDR1 and CDR2 (germline): MNHEY, SMNVEV (reference sequence).

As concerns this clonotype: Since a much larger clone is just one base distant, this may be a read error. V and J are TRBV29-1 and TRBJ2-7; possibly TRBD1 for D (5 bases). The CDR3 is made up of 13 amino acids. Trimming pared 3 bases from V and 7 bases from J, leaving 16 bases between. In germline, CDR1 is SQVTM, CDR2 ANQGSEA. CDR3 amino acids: CSVESWAPGEQYF. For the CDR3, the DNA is TGCAGCGTTGAGAGTTGGGCCCCAGGGGAGCAGTACTTC.

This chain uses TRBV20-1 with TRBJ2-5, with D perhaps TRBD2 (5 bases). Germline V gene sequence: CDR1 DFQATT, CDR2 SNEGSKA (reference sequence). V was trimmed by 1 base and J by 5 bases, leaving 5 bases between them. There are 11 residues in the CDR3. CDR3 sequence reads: CSARGEETQYF. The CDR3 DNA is TGCAGTGCTAGAGGGGAGGAGACCCAGTACTTC.

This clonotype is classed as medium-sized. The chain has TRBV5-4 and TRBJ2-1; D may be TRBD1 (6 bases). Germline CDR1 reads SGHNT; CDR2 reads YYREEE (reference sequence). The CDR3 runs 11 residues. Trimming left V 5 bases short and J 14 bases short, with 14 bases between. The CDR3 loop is CASSLQGLEFF. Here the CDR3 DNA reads TGTGCCAGCAGTTTACAGGGTCTGGAGTTCTTC.

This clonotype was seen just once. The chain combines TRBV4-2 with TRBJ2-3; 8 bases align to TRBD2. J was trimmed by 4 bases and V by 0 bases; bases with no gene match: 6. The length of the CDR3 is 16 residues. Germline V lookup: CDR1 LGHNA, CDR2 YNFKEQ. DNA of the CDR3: TGTGCCAGCAGCCAAGATTTCGGGGGGGGGTCAGATACGCAGTATTTT. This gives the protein CASSQDFGGGSDTQYF.

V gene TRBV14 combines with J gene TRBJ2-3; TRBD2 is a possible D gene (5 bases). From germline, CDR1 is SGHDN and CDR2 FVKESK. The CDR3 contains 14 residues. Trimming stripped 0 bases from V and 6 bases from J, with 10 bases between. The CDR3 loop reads CASSQDFKRDTQYF. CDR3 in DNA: TGTGCCAGCAGCCAAGATTTCAAGCGGGATACGCAGTATTTT.

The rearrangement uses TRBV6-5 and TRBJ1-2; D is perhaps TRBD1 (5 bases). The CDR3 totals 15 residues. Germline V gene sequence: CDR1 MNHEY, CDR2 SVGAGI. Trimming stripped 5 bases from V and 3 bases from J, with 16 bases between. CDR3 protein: CASSMGWGGDYGYTF. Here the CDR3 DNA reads TGTGCCAGCAGTATGGGTTGGGGAGGGGACTATGGCTACACCTTC.

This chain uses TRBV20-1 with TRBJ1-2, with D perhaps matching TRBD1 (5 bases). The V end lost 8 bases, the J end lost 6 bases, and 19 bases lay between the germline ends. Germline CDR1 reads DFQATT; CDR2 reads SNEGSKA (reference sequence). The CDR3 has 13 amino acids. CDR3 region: CSLLSGGYDGYTF. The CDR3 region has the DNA TGCAGTCTCCTTAGTGGGGGGTACGATGGCTACACCTTC.

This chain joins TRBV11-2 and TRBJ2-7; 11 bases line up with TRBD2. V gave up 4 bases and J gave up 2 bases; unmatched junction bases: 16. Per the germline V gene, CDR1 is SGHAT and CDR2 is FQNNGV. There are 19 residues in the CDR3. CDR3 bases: TGTGCCAGCAGCTATGGGGCAAAACTAGCGGGGGCTAAGACCTACGAGCAGTACTTC. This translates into CASSYGAKLAGAKTYEQYF.

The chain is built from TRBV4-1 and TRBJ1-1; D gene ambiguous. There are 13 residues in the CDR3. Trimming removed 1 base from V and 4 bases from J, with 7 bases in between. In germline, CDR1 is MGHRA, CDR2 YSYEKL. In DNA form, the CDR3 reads TGCGCCAGCAGCCAAGTCTTGGGCACTGAAGCTTTCTTT. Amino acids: CASSQVLGTEAFF.

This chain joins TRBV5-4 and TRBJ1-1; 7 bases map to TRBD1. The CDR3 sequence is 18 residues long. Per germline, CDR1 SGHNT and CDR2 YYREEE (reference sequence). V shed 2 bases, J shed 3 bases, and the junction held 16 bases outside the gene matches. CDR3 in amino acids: CASSLGSTGFRADTEAFF. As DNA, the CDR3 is TGTGCCAGCAGCTTAGGTTCGACAGGGTTTCGGGCCGACACTGAAGCTTTCTTT.

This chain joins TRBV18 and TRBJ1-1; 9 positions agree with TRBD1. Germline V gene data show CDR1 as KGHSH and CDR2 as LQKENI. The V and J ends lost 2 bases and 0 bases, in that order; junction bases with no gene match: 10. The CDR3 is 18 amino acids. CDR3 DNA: TGTGCCAGCTCACCAACCTTAGGGGACAGGGTCATGAACACTGAAGCTTTCTTT. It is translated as CASSPTLGDRVMNTEAFF. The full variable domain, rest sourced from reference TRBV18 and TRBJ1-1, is NAGVMQNPRHLVRRRGQEARLRCSPMKGHSHVYWYRQLPEEGLKFMVYLQKENIIDESGMPKERFSAEFPKEGPSILRIQQVVRGDSAAYFCASSPTLGDRVMNTEAFFGQGTRLTVV.

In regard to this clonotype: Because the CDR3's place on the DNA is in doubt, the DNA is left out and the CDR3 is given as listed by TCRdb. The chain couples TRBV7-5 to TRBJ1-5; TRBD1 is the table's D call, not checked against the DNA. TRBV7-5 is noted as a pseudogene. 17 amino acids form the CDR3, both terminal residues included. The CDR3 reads CISVPAAAGQSNQPQHF.

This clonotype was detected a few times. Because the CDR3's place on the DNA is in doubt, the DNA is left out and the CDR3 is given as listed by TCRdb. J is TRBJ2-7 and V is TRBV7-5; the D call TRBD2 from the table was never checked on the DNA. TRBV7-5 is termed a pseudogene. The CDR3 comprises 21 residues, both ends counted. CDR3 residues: CISVSGTWTSGGDRDSYEQYV.

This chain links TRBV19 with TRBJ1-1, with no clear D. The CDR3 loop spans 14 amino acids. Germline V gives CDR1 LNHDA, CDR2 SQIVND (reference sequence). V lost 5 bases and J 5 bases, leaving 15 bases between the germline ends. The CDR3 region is CASSPSYGETEAFF. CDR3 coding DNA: TGTGCCAGTAGTCCGAGTTACGGCGAAACTGAAGCTTTCTTT.

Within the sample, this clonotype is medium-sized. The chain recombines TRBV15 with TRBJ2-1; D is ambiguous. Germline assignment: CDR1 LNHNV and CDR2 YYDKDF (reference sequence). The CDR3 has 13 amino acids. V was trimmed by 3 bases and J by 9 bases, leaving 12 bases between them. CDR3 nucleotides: TGTGCCACCAGCAGGTTGGGTTATGGTGAGCAGTTCTTC. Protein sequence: CATSRLGYGEQFF.

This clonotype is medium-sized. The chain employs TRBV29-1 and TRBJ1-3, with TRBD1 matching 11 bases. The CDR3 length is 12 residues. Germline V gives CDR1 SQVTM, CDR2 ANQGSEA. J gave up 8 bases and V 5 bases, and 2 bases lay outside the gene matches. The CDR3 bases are TGCAGCGTTCGGACAGGGGGCCACACCATATATTTT. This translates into CSVRTGGHTIYF.

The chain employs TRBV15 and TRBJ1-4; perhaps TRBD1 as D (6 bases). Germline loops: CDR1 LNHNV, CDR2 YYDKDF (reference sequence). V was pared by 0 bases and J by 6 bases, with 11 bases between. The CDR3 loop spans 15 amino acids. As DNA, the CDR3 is TGTGCCACCAGCAGAGACTGGGGGGGCGATGAAAAACTGTTTTTT. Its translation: CATSRDWGGDEKLFF.

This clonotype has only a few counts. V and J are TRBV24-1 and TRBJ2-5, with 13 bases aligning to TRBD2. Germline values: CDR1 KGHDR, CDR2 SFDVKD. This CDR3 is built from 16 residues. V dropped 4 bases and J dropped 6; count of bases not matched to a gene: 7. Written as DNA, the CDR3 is TGTGCCACCAGTGACCCAGGACTAGCGGGGGCCCAGACCCAGTACTTC. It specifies CATSDPGLAGAQTQYF.

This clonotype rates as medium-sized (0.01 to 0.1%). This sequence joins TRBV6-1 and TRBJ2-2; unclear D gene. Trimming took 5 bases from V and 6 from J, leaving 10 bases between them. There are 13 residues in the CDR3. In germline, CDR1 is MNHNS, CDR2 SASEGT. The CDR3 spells CASSNDMSGELFF. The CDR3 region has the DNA TGTGCCAGCAGTAATGACATGTCCGGGGAGCTGTTTTTT.

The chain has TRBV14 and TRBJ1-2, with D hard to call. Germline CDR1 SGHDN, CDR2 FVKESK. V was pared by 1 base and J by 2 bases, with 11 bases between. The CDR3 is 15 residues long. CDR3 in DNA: TGTGCCAGCAGCCAAGGGGAAGGGAGGAACTATGGCTACACCTTC. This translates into CASSQGEGRNYGYTF.

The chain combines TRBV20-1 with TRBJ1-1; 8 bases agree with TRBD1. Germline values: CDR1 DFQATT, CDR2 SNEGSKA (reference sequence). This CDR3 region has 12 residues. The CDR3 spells CSVDRAGTEAFF. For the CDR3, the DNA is TGCAGCGTGGACAGGGCCGGCACTGAAGCTTTCTTT.

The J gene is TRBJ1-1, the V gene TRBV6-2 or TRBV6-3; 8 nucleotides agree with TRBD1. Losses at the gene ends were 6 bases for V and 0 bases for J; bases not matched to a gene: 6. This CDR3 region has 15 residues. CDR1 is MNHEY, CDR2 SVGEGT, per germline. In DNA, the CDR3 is TGTGCCAGCAGAAGGGGGGACAGGATGAACACTGAAGCTTTCTTT. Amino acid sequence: CASRRGDRMNTEAFF.

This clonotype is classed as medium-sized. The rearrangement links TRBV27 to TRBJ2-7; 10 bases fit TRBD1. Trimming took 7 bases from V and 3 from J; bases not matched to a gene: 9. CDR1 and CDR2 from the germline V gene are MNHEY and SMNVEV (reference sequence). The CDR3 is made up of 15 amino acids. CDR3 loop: CASKSGQGLLYEQYF. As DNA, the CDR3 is TGTGCCAGCAAGTCGGGACAGGGGCTACTCTACGAGCAGTACTTC.

CDR3 region: CSASGHGRETQYF. The DNA for the CDR3 is TGCAGTGCTAGTGGTCATGGACGGGAGACCCAGTACTTC. This chain links TRBV29-1 with TRBJ2-5; D unresolved. CDR1 SQVTM and CDR2 ANQGSEA come from the germline V gene. CDR3 length equals 13 residues.

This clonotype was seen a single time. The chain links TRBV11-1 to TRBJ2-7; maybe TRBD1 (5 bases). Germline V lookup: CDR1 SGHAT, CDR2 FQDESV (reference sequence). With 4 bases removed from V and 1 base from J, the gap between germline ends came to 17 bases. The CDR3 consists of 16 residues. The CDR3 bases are TGTGCCAGCAGCTATCCCGACAGTTGGATTTCCTACGAGCAGTACTTC. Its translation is CASSYPDSWISYEQYF.

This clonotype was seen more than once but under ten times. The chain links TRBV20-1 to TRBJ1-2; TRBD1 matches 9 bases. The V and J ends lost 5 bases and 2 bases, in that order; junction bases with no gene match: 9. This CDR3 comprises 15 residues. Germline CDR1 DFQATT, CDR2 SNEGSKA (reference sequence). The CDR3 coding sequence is TGCAGTGCTCAAGACGGGACAGGGAACAACTATGGCTACACCTTC. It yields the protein CSAQDGTGNNYGYTF.

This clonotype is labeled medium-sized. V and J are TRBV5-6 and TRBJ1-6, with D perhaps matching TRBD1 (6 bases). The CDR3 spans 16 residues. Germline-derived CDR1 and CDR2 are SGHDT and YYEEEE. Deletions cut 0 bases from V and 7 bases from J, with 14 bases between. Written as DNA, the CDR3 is TGTGCCAGCAGCTTGGGAGTTCAGGGGATGAATTCACCCCTCCACTTT. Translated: CASSLGVQGMNSPLHF.